A single T cell receptor beta chain is shown here with its context. The antigen this receptor binds is unknown. At one boundary the junction diverges from the germline segment, which might be a read error. The CDR3 spans 13 residues, from the cysteine through the phenylalanine. The entry retains the CDR3 DNA only, 39 bases that are in frame from base 1. CDR1 SGHTA and CDR2 FQGNSA are derived from the germline V gene. The data belong to a study of blood T cell repertoires in COVID-19 (dated by TCRdb to the early 2020s). General notes on the study: Collaborator samples came from the United States, Italy and Spain and covered acute and convalescent phases of COVID-19. The sample metadata nearly always contained a de-identified subject ID, COVID-19 status, age in years and sex. Deeply sampled blood TCRbeta repertoires from subjects exposed to, actively infected with, or recovered from COVID-19 were included in the dataset. A freely available public database, intended as a resource for researchers studying the immune response to SARS-CoV-2, is where the repertoires were released. Where available, HLA class I and class II types were obtained from metadata supplied by the sample provider rather than from assay-based typing. The samples were drawn from the first 160 participants of the ongoing ImmuneRACE study and from roughly 1,300 subjects provided by 6 global collaborators. The prospective study material was composed of cDNA or gDNA derived from T cells, B-cell-depleted T cells, or PBMCs.

The immunoSEQ Assay, a bias-controlled multiplex PCR, was used to amplify TCRbeta CDR3 regions from genomic DNA. As for how the authors treated the data: Nucleated cell counts per sample were estimated from amplification of reference gene primers within the assay. Sequence reads were collapsed and filtered to measure the absolute abundance of every unique TCRbeta CDR3 rearrangement. Productive Simpson clonality was computed per sample as the square root of Simpson's diversity index over productive rearrangements. What TCRdb holds here is the immuneACCESS table cut down to in-frame rearrangements. Part of the clones is not present; checked against another copy, under half of the missing clones reflect an unresolved V gene, and the others are unexplained. That table is the source of V, J and clone size, and D and trimming were worked out from the DNA. Counted in this sample were about 440,000 clones; approximately 89% of them appeared once. The leading ten clones occupy approximately 12% of the sample.

In Seattle, one collaborating source enrolled patients while the infection was active and tracked those patients longitudinally over the course of disease. Whole blood was collected in K2EDTA tubes by collaborating institutions according to the institutions' own protocols. Collaborator samples were shipped for TCRbeta analysis as frozen whole blood, isolated PBMCs, or DNA extracted from either sample type. Overall results and qualifications from the work: Clinical and demographic metadata were provided uncurated, with the amount varying by source and participant.

Recombination linked TRBV7-2 to TRBJ1-2, and TRBD1 matches 9 of the central bases. Sample: peripheral blood. The sequence derives from a woman in her fifties or sixties with COVID-19, enrolled during active disease. The DNA sequence follows: TGTGCCAGCAGCTCTTACAGGGGGCACAATAGAAACTTC. It translates as CASSSYRGHNRNF.